The T cell receptor (beta chain) described here comes from a study of cytomegalovirus exposure and HLA in healthy donors. As for the study in general: Unique TCRs from HLA-typed donors, about 78 million of them, were held in an early data release. The study's findings and limits: Data from an earlier analysis indicated that most TCR beta V segments were productive either about 87% or about 30% of the time. In a later analysis, TCR beta V- and J-gene trimming was associated with a missense DCLRE1C variant.

This CDR3 is 13 amino acids long. CDR1 and CDR2 (germline): SQVTM, ANQGSEA. Trimming at V came to 6 bases and at J to 8 bases, leaving 12 bases not matched to a gene. A remark on this clone: Its antigen is undetermined.

PCR was performed using 60 Vbeta and 13 Jbeta primers. Profiled with immunoSEQ multiplex PCR; TCRdb holds only in-frame clones, not every one. The sample yields about 130,000 clones, about 79% seen once. The clonotype comes from a young man in good health and CMV-seronegative. Sequenced material: PBMCs. The chain recombines TRBV29-1 with TRBJ1-1, with 7 bases lining up with TRBD1. In nucleotides, the CDR3 is TGCAGCGTACAGGGGACTTCTATTCGAGAAGCTTTCTTT. The encoded protein is CSVQGTSIREAFF.